This record looks at one T cell receptor beta chain sequence and its context. Profiling relied on immunoSEQ multiplex PCR, and the TCRdb table lists in-frame clones only, not all of them. Counted here are 200,000 to 250,000 clones, about 90% occurring once; the ten biggest clones make up 1% to 1.2%. The data were obtained in a study of cytomegalovirus exposure and HLA in healthy donors. Study-level information: According to later analysis, the same platform produced the 120 validation and some 680 first-cohort repertoires.

This CDR3 has 14 amino acids. Germline values: CDR1 SGHRS, CDR2 YFSETQ. This TCR was recovered from a woman between 18 and 29 years old in good health and CMV-seronegative. The gene calls are TRBV5-1 and TRBJ2-5, with 9 bases fitting TRBD1. The J call may be mistaken, given a closer DNA end match to TRBJ2-7. The sample comprised PBMCs. The CDR3 is CASRTPGQGYEQYF. The CDR3 bases are TGCGCCAGCCGGACTCCGGGACAGGGCTACGAGCAGTACTTC.